Sequencing of this T cell receptor (beta chain) was carried out in a study of blood T cells in healthy people across ages. Overall study results and limits: Aged donors had fewer naive CD4+ cells and lower diversity than long-lived donors.

V was pared by 3 bases and J by 3 bases, with 6 bases between. Germline CDR1 and CDR2: SGHTA and FQGNSA. This CDR3 has 13 amino acids. Together with a sample-barcoded 5' primer, a J-beta primer mix was included in a second PCR lasting about 6 to 11 cycles. TCRdb ran MiXCR on the 5' RACE reads and lists one entry per CDR3 protein. The data show 1.8 million or so distinct CDR3 sequences, about 39% seen once. This clonotype was counted only a few times. Its antigen is undetermined. The sequenced sample consisted of blood. This chain joins TRBV7-2 and TRBJ2-1, with D uncertain. The TCR originated in a human donor in good health. The CDR3 here is CASSFTLYNEQFF. The CDR3 region has the DNA TGTGCCAGCAGCTTTACACTCTACAATGAGCAGTTCTTC.